This T cell receptor beta chain is from a study of radiotherapy plus CTLA-4 blockade in lung cancer. Across the study: Across the patients, objective responses occurred in 18%, and disease control in under 35%. Study conclusions and caveats: The best predictor of response was reported to be early blood T cell clone dynamics, with interferon-beta. Radiotherapy was combined with ipilimumab, and tumor-derived TCR clones then expanded in blood.

With ipilimumab providing CTLA-4 blockade, focal radiation was administered to patients who had chemo-refractory metastatic non-small-cell lung cancer. Germline V gives CDR1 MGHRA, CDR2 YSYEKL. V dropped 4 bases and J dropped 6 bases, with 27 bases sitting between them. This CDR3 region has 18 residues. Data came from immunoSEQ multiplex PCR; TCRdb stores just in-frame clones and leaves some out. The table lists around 40,000 clones, under 80% of them singletons. Points on this clone: The antigen is undetermined.

This receptor was taken from a human donor with non-small cell lung cancer who had stable disease on radiotherapy plus ipilimumab. This chain links TRBV4-1 with TRBJ1-1; D is unclear. The specimen was peripheral blood, collected from a patient treated with radiotherapy plus ipilimumab. In DNA, the CDR3 is TGCGCCAGCAGCCCCTCAGCCCCGACCGAAATGTCTAGACCTGAAGCTTTCTTT. Translating gives CASSPSAPTEMSRPEAFF.